This T cell receptor beta chain was obtained from a study of technical replicates of blood from several donors. V gave up 4 bases and J gave up 7 bases, with 23 bases separating them. This CDR3 has 16 residues. Germline V gives CDR1 SGDLS, CDR2 YYNGEE. Repertoires were generated with immunoSEQ multiplex PCR, while TCRdb's copy carries only in-frame clones and drops some. This sample yields around 72,000 clones, of which approximately 98% are seen a single time; roughly 0.2% belongs to the top ten. Material for sequencing was T cells isolated from PBMCs. The sequence was collected from a human donor in good health. The chain links TRBV9 to TRBJ1-1, with D perhaps TRBD1 (6 bases). The CDR3 nucleotides are TGTGCCAGCAGCCCAGGGGTGACGGCGTGGAATAGTGAAGCTTTCTTT. It yields the protein CASSPGVTAWNSEAFF.